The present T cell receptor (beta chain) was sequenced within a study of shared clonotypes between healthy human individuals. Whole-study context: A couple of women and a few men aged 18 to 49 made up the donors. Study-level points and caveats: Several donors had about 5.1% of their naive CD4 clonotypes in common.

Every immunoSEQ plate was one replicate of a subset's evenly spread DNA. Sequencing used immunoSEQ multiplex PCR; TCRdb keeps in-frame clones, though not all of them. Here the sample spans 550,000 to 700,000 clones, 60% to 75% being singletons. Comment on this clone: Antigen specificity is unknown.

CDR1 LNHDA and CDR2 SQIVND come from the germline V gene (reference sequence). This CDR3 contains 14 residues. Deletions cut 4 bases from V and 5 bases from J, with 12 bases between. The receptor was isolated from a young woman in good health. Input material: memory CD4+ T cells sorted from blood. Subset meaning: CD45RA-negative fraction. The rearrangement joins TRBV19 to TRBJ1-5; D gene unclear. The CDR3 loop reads CASSKGSEYQPQHF. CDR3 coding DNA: TGTGCCAGTAGTAAAGGGTCGGAGTATCAGCCCCAGCATTTT.